One and the same sample provided the 18 T cell receptor beta chains below, sequenced in a study of blood T cell repertoires in COVID-19. Data came from immunoSEQ multiplex PCR; TCRdb stores just in-frame clones and leaves some out. The table includes roughly 150,000 clones, approximately 90% detected once. Material for sequencing was peripheral blood. Receptors originate from a human donor in a cohort sampled during active COVID-19.

This clone was detected once. J is TRBJ1-2 and V is TRBV9, with unresolved D. This CDR3 comprises 15 residues. The ends were cut back, 0 bases at V and 1 base at J, with 10 bases in the middle. Per the germline V gene, CDR1 is SGDLS and CDR2 is YYNGEE. The CDR3 loop reads CASSVATQLNYGYTF. DNA of the CDR3: TGTGCCAGCAGCGTAGCCACCCAACTTAACTATGGCTACACCTTC.

The DNA for the CDR3 is TGTGCCAGCAGCTTTCTGGGGAGCTCCTACGAGCAGTACTTC. It yields the protein CASSFLGSSYEQYF. The rearrangement links TRBV5-6 to TRBJ2-7, with D maybe TRBD2 (5 bases). V was pared by 2 bases and J by 0 bases, with 9 bases between. The CDR3 covers 14 residues. CDR1 SGHDT and CDR2 YYEEEE come from the germline V gene.

This clone appeared a single time. The rearrangement uses TRBV28 and TRBJ1-4; TRBD1 is a possible D gene (5 bases). The CDR3 runs 14 residues. Germline V gene lookup returns CDR1 MDHEN and CDR2 SYDVKM. With 6 bases removed from V and 3 bases from J, the gap between germline ends came to 11 bases. CDR3 sequence (DNA): TGTGCCAGCAGCTACCGGGACTCTAATGAAAAACTGTTTTTT. Its translation: CASSYRDSNEKLFF.

J is TRBJ1-2 and V is TRBV11-3; possibly TRBD1 for D (5 bases). The CDR3 totals 15 residues. Trimming stripped 5 bases from V and 0 bases from J, with 13 bases between. The germline CDR1 and CDR2 sequences are SGHNT and YENEEA. In nucleotides, the CDR3 is TGTGCCAGCAGCGGTGGGGTAGGGGCTAACTATGGCTACACCTTC. It is translated as CASSGGVGANYGYTF. The complete variable domain, with remaining parts taken from reference TRBV11-3 and TRBJ1-2, reads EAGVVQSPRYKIIEKKQPVAFWCNPISGHNTLYWYLQNLGQGPELLIRYENEEAVDDSQLPKDRFSAERLKGVDSTLKIQPAELGDSAVYLCASSGGVGANYGYTFGSGTRLTVV.

The CDR3: CATSRVWREVVETQYF. The CDR3 DNA reads as TGTGCCACCAGCAGAGTTTGGCGGGAGGTAGTCGAGACCCAGTACTTC. V is TRBV15 and J is TRBJ2-5; 8 bases are shared with TRBD2. The J segment lost 5 bases and the V segment lost 1 base, leaving 9 bases of the junction unmatched. Germline lookup yields CDR1 LNHNV and CDR2 YYDKDF (reference sequence). The CDR3 totals 16 residues.

As DNA, the CDR3 is TGTGCCAGCAGTGCCCTCGTAGCGTCTGGGGCCAACGTCCTGACTTTC. Protein product: CASSALVASGANVLTF. The rearrangement joins TRBV6-1 to TRBJ2-6, with D possibly TRBD2 on 5 matching bases. The V and J ends lost 4 bases and 1 base respectively, with 11 bases between them. Germline V gene sequence: CDR1 MNHNS, CDR2 SASEGT. The length of the CDR3 is 16 residues.

The chain links TRBV7-9 to TRBJ1-1; 8 nucleotides line up with TRBD1. The germline CDR1 and CDR2 sequences are SEHNR and FQNEAQ (reference sequence). Trimming cost V 2 bases and J 4 bases; bases outside gene matches: 0. The CDR3 has 13 residues. CDR3 coding DNA: TGTGCCAGCAGCTTAACAGGGGGCACTGAAGCTTTCTTT. It encodes CASSLTGGTEAFF.

The gene calls are TRBV11-3 and TRBJ2-5, with TRBD2 identical over 8 bases. Looked up from germline, CDR1 is SGHNT and CDR2 is YENEEA. Germline trimming cut 3 bases from V and 5 bases from J; bases unmatched to any gene: 14. This CDR3 region has 17 residues. CDR3 sequence (DNA): TGTGCCAGCAGCTTTGCTCTCCCGGGGAGCGGGAGTGAGACCCAGTACTTC. Amino acids: CASSFALPGSGSETQYF.

The chain is built from TRBV6-5 and TRBJ2-7; 10 bases are a match to TRBD2. This CDR3 spans 15 amino acids. Trimming at V came to 7 bases and at J to 1 base, leaving 7 bases not matched to a gene. From germline, CDR1 is MNHEY and CDR2 SVGAGI. The CDR3, as DNA: TGTGCCAGCATAGCAGCGGGAGGGCCGTCCTACGAGCAGTACTTC. It translates to CASIAAGGPSYEQYF.

This chain uses TRBV3-1 (or the pseudogene TRBV3-2) with TRBJ1-1; 9 nucleotides align to TRBD1. The ends lost 4 bases at V and 5 bases at J; junction bases unmatched: 11. Per the germline V gene, CDR1 is LGHDT and CDR2 is YNNKEL (reference sequence). CDR3 length equals 16 residues. The CDR3 DNA is TGTGCCAGCAGCCCCGGGGAGACAGGGGGTCGTACTGAAGCTTTCTTT. Translated: CASSPGETGGRTEAFF.

The J gene is TRBJ1-5, the V gene TRBV6-2 or TRBV6-3, with 8 bases lining up with TRBD1. Per germline, CDR1 MNHEY and CDR2 SVGEGT. V shed 0 bases, J shed 3 bases, and the junction held 7 bases outside the gene matches. The CDR3 has 17 amino acids. The CDR3 nucleotides read TGTGCCAGCAGTTACTCCCGACAGGGGTTGGCCAATCAGCCCCAGCATTTT. Residues: CASSYSRQGLANQPQHF.

The chain has TRBV19 and TRBJ1-3; 7 nucleotides match TRBD1. V lost 6 bases to trimming and J lost 2 bases; unmatched junction nucleotides: 4. Germline CDR1 reads LNHDA; CDR2 reads SQIVND (reference sequence). The CDR3 loop spans 14 amino acids. The CDR3 DNA sequence: TGTGCCAGTAGGCTGACAGGGCCTGGAAACACCATATATTTT. Its protein product is CASRLTGPGNTIYF.

This clone showed up just a few times. The chain carries TRBV3-1 (or the pseudogene TRBV3-2) and TRBJ1-1; 8 bases match TRBD1. CDR3 length: 16 residues. CDR1 LGHDT and CDR2 YNNKEL come from the germline V gene (reference sequence). J was trimmed by 5 bases and V by 0 bases; bases with no gene match: 8. CDR3 in amino acids: CASSQDLTGGNTEAFF. DNA of the CDR3: TGTGCCAGCAGCCAAGATCTCACAGGGGGGAATACTGAAGCTTTCTTT.

The chain uses TRBV6-1 and TRBJ2-3, with TRBD2 as a possible D gene (7 bases). V lost 1 base and J 6 bases, leaving 14 bases between the germline ends. CDR1 and CDR2 from the germline V gene are MNHNS and SASEGT. The CDR3 has 15 residues. CDR3 in amino acids: CASSEGGGVSDTQYF. As DNA, the CDR3 is TGTGCCAGCAGTGAAGGGGGGGGCGTCTCCGATACGCAGTATTTT.

CDR3 in amino acids: CASSEGAGAPYEQYF. CDR3 DNA sequence: TGTGCCAGCAGTGAAGGGGCGGGGGCCCCCTACGAGCAGTACTTC. This chain connects TRBV2 to TRBJ2-7; D perhaps matches TRBD2 (7 bases). The CDR3 runs to 15 residues. Germline V gene lookup returns CDR1 SNHLY and CDR2 FYNNEI. V lost 1 base, J lost 2 bases, and 12 bases lay in between. Combining the CDR3 with reference TRBV2 and TRBJ2-7 gives the whole variable domain EPEVTQTPSHQVTQMGQEVILRCVPISNHLYFYWYRQILGQKVEFLVSFYNNEISEKSEIFDDQFSVERPDGSNFTLKIRSTKLEDSAMYFCASSEGAGAPYEQYFGPGTRLTVT.

The rearrangement joins TRBV4-1 to TRBJ1-2; no clear D. Germline-derived CDR1 and CDR2 are MGHRA and YSYEKL. With 0 bases removed from V and 4 bases from J, the gap between germline ends came to 15 bases. CDR3 size: 16 residues. The CDR3 loop reads CASSQEDSSPSYGYTF. The CDR3 nucleotides are TGCGCCAGCAGCCAAGAGGATAGCAGCCCGAGCTATGGCTACACCTTC.

V and J are TRBV6-5 and TRBJ2-7, with 8 nucleotides matching TRBD2. The germline CDR1 and CDR2 sequences are MNHEY and SVGAGI. With 5 bases clipped from V and 2 bases from J, the junction kept 5 bases outside the gene matches. The CDR3 is 14 amino acids. The DNA for the CDR3 is TGTGCCAGCAGTACCGGGACTAGAGCCTACGAGCAGTACTTC. Its protein product is CASSTGTRAYEQYF.

Here the CDR3 DNA reads TGTGCCAGCAGCCAAGATCTGGGGCAACAGCAGTACTTC. Translating gives CASSQDLGQQQYF. The V and J genes are TRBV3-1 (or the pseudogene TRBV3-2) and TRBJ2-7; perhaps TRBD1 as D (5 bases). Germline CDR1 LGHDT, CDR2 YNNKEL (reference sequence). V was pared by 0 bases and J by 8 bases, with 11 bases between. This CDR3 spans 13 amino acids.